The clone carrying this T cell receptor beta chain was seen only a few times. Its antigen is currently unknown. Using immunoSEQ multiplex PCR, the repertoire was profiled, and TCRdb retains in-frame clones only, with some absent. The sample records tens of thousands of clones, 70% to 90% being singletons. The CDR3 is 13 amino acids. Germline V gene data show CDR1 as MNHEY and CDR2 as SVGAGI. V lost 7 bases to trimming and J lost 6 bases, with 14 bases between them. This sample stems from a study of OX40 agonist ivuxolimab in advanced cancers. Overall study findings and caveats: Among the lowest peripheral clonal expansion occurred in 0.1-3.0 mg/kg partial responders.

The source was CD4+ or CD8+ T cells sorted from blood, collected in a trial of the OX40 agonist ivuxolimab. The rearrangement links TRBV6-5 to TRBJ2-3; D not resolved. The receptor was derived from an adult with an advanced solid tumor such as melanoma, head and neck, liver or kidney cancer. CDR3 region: CASTMSPTDTQYF. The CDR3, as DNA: TGTGCCAGCACAATGTCCCCGACCGATACGCAGTATTTT.